The rows below give T cell receptor beta chains drawn from one sample of a study of long-term antiretroviral therapy in people with HIV. Repertoires were generated with immunoSEQ multiplex PCR, while TCRdb's copy carries only in-frame clones and drops some. The repertoire holds roughly 12,000 clones, with 65% to 85% as singletons. Here the sequenced sample was unsorted PBMCs, taken 3.4 years after starting antiretroviral therapy. These receptors originate from a man aged 35 to 55 with HIV. Each CDR3 is given with its conserved first and last residue. D genes are given only for firm matches. Where a row states a size, it is once, few, many or the class of an expanded clone; other rows omit it.

TRBV2	once	NA	TRBJ2-5	CASSQEETQYF	TGTGCCAGCAGTCAAGAAGAGACCCAGTACTTC
TRBV18	NA	NA	TRBJ2-7	CASSPGQSGAYEQYF	TGTGCCAGCTCACCCGGACAGTCGGGAGCGTACGAGCAGTACTTC
TRBV30	NA	NA	TRBJ1-1	CAWSVYMNTEAFF	TGTGCCTGGAGTGTATATATGAACACTGAAGCTTTCTTT
TRBV6-5	NA	NA	TRBJ2-7	CASRRPGQNYEQYF	TGTGCCAGCAGGCGTCCGGGACAAAACTACGAGCAGTACTTC
TRBV19	NA	NA	TRBJ1-1	CASSRYRDSVFTEAFF	TGTGCCAGTAGTAGATACAGGGACTCGGTCTTCACTGAAGCTTTCTTT
TRBV4-2	NA	TRBD1	TRBJ2-2	CASSRPHPGQAGGELFF	TGTGCCAGCAGCCGCCCCCACCCGGGACAGGCGGGCGGGGAGCTGTTTTTT
TRBV29-1	NA	NA	TRBJ2-2	CSVTYPRKNTGELFF	TGCAGCGTCACTTATCCCCGTAAAAACACCGGGGAGCTGTTTTTT
TRBV19	once	TRBD2	TRBJ2-1	CATLAGGPVNEQFF	TGTGCCACTTTAGCGGGAGGGCCGGTCAATGAGCAGTTCTTC
TRBV7-2	NA	NA	TRBJ2-7	CASSLVGGRLAYEQYF	TGTGCCAGCAGCTTAGTTGGGGGGCGGCTAGCCTACGAGCAGTACTTC
TRBV14	NA	NA	TRBJ1-1	CASSPNILRAFF	TGTGCCAGCAGCCCCAATATCTTAAGGGCTTTCTTT
TRBV28	NA	TRBD1	TRBJ2-7	CASSLPGQGYEQYF	TGTGCCAGCAGTTTACCGGGACAGGGCTACGAGCAGTACTTC
TRBV7-9	NA	NA	TRBJ2-5	CASSQQETQYF	TGTGCCAGCAGCCAGCAAGAGACCCAGTACTTC
TRBV7-9	NA	NA	TRBJ2-7	CASSSTGNGEQYF	TGTGCCAGCAGCTCGACAGGTAATGGCGAGCAGTACTTC
TRBV6-1	NA	NA	TRBJ2-1	CASSELLADYNEQFF	TGTGCCAGCAGTGAACTTCTAGCAGATTACAATGAGCAGTTCTTC
TRBV4-2	NA	NA	TRBJ2-3	CASSQAGAESTDTQYF	TGTGCCAGCAGCCAAGCGGGAGCGGAAAGCACAGATACGCAGTATTTT
TRBV27	NA	TRBD2	TRBJ2-1	CASSLLLAGGLNNEQFF	TGTGCCAGCAGTTTGTTACTAGCGGGAGGGCTAAACAATGAGCAGTTCTTC
TRBV2	NA	NA	TRBJ2-1	CASLLGGPEGREQFF	TGTGCCAGCTTGCTGGGTGGTCCAGAAGGACGTGAGCAGTTCTTC
TRBV10-3	NA	TRBD1	TRBJ1-1	CAISLTGVGGNTEAFF	TGTGCCATCAGCCTGACAGGGGTTGGGGGGAACACTGAAGCTTTCTTT
TRBV5-4	NA	TRBD1	TRBJ1-2	CASSNRDRGLGGYTF	TGTGCCAGCAGCAACCGGGACAGGGGGCTTGGCGGCTACACCTTC
TRBV14	NA	TRBD1	TRBJ1-2	CASSPRQGSGYTF	TGTGCCAGCAGCCCCCGACAGGGATCTGGCTACACCTTC
TRBV27	NA	NA	TRBJ2-1	CASSDRGNEQFF	TGTGCCAGCAGTGATAGGGGCAATGAGCAGTTCTTC
TRBV4-2	NA	NA	TRBJ1-2	CASSPRSYDGYTF	TGTGCCAGCAGCCCCCGGAGTTACGATGGCTACACCTTC
TRBV7-8	NA	TRBD2	TRBJ2-3	CASSWAGQGASGSVADTQYF	TGTGCCAGCAGCTGGGCCGGCCAGGGAGCTAGCGGGAGTGTGGCAGATACGCAGTATTTT
TRBV18	NA	NA	TRBJ2-7	CASSPLRGIYEQYF	TGTGCCAGCTCACCGTTAAGGGGGATTTACGAGCAGTACTTC
TRBV6-5	NA	NA	TRBJ2-5	CASSYIGTQYF	TGTGCCAGCAGTTATATCGGGACCCAGTACTTC
TRBV28	NA	NA	TRBJ2-1	CATHWRVDYNEQFF	TGTGCCACCCATTGGAGGGTGGACTACAATGAGCAGTTCTTC
TRBV20-1	few	NA	TRBJ1-1	CSAPDSEAFF	TGCAGTGCTCCGGACAGTGAAGCTTTCTTT
TRBV30	NA	NA	TRBJ2-1	CAWSDTDGNEQFF	TGTGCCTGGAGTGATACGGACGGGAATGAGCAGTTCTTC
TRBV28	NA	NA	TRBJ1-3	CASSFWGDPGNTIYF	TGTGCCAGCAGTTTTTGGGGGGACCCCGGAAACACCATATATTTT
TRBV28	once	NA	TRBJ2-3	CAIKEGTSTDTQYF	TGTGCCATCAAGGAAGGGACTAGCACAGATACGCAGTATTTT
TRBV4-1	NA	TRBD2	TRBJ2-2	CASSQESSGSSTGELFF	TGCGCCAGCAGCCAAGAATCAAGCGGGAGTAGTACCGGGGAGCTGTTTTTT
TRBV9	NA	NA	TRBJ1-2	CASSVGVVNYGYTF	TGTGCCAGCAGCGTAGGGGTGGTGAACTATGGCTACACCTTC
TRBV19	few	NA	TRBJ2-2	CASSMGGAPGELFF	TGTGCCAGTAGTATGGGGGGAGCACCCGGGGAGCTGTTTTTT
TRBV7-3	NA	NA	TRBJ2-1	CASSLGSAGEQFF	TGTGCCAGCAGCTTAGGATCCGCGGGGGAGCAGTTCTTC
TRBV21-1	NA	NA	TRBJ2-2	CASTERSGELFF	TGTGCCAGCACCGAGAGGAGCGGGGAGCTGTTTTTT
TRBV19	NA	NA	TRBJ2-7	CASSKDGTYEQYF	TGTGCCAGTAGTAAAGACGGTACCTACGAGCAGTACTTC
TRBV4-1	NA	NA	TRBJ1-1	CASSQTTANTEAFF	TGCGCCAGCAGCCAAACGACAGCGAACACTGAAGCTTTCTTT
TRBV6-6	few	TRBD1	TRBJ2-2	CASTASGGGGELFF	TGTGCCAGCACGGCGTCAGGGGGTGGCGGGGAGCTGTTTTTT
TRBV18	NA	NA	TRBJ1-3	CASSPRSLQLSGNTIYF	TGTGCCAGCTCACCCCGAAGCCTCCAACTCTCTGGAAACACCATATATTTT
TRBV28	NA	TRBD2	TRBJ2-3	CASSPPGLAVTDTQYF	TGTGCCAGCAGCCCGCCGGGACTAGCGGTCACAGATACGCAGTATTTT
TRBV6-5	NA	NA	TRBJ1-1	CATTQTGGNTEAFF	TGTGCCACCACCCAGACAGGAGGCAACACTGAAGCTTTCTTT
TRBV7-9	NA	NA	TRBJ2-1	CASSLGLANEQFF	TGTGCCAGCAGCTTAGGTCTCGCAAATGAGCAGTTCTTC
TRBV12-5	NA	NA	TRBJ2-1	CASGLARKNEQFF	TGTGCTAGTGGTTTGGCGAGAAAAAATGAGCAGTTCTTC